One and the same sample provided the 25 T cell receptor beta chains below, sequenced in a study of T cell changes during pregnancy in multiple sclerosis. This table comes from immunoSEQ multiplex PCR, and its TCRdb copy is limited to in-frame clones, with some not included. The table lists about 41,000 clones, approximately 90% of them singletons, with under 0.7% in the top ten. The sequencing used CD4+ T cells from peripheral blood mononuclear cells, collected in the first trimester of pregnancy. These receptors were obtained from a female donor with multiple sclerosis, enrolled in a pregnancy study.

The chain couples TRBV6-1 to TRBJ2-5; 7 bases are a match to TRBD2. V lost 6 bases, J lost 2 bases, and 0 bases stayed unmatched. Germline-derived CDR1 and CDR2 are MNHNS and SASEGT. The CDR3 is 12 amino acids. Written as DNA, the CDR3 is TGTGCCAGCAGACTAGCGCAAGAGACCCAGTACTTC. Amino acids: CASRLAQETQYF.

The chain combines TRBV29-1 with TRBJ1-1, with a tentative D call TRBD1 (6 bases). Deletions cut 4 bases from V and 4 bases from J, with 13 bases between. Germline CDR1 reads SQVTM; CDR2 reads ANQGSEA. The CDR3 contains 13 residues. The CDR3 spells CSVGDMTATEAFF. In DNA form, the CDR3 reads TGCAGCGTTGGGGACATGACAGCCACTGAAGCTTTCTTT.

The V and J genes are TRBV19 and TRBJ2-5; D possibly corresponds to TRBD1 (6 bases). Trimming cost V 5 bases and J 5 bases, with 12 bases left between them. Germline CDR1 reads LNHDA; CDR2 reads SQIVND (reference sequence). This CDR3 region has 13 residues. Here the CDR3 reads CASSSTGFETQYF. CDR3 in DNA: TGTGCCAGTAGTTCAACAGGGTTTGAGACCCAGTACTTC.

The rearrangement joins TRBV7-9 to TRBJ1-2; D is unresolved. Trimming removed 5 bases at V and 7 bases at J, with 14 bases between. Germline CDR1 is SEHNR and CDR2 is FQNEAQ (reference sequence). This CDR3 spans 13 amino acids. The CDR3 DNA reads TGTGCCAGCAGCCCTCCCGTGAGTCCTGGCTACACCTTC. Translation gives CASSPPVSPGYTF.

The chain combines TRBV5-1 with TRBJ2-1, with 8 nucleotides matching TRBD2. V was clipped by 1 base and J by 3 bases; unmatched bases: 0. This CDR3 spans 14 amino acids. Germline CDR1 is SGHRS and CDR2 is YFSETQ. The CDR3: CASSLTSGYNEQFF. As DNA, the CDR3 is TGCGCCAGCAGCTTGACTAGCGGCTACAATGAGCAGTTCTTC.

V is TRBV5-6 and J is TRBJ2-1; 8 positions match TRBD1. J lost 0 bases, V lost 2 bases, and 10 bases had no gene match. The CDR3 contains 18 residues. Per the germline V gene, CDR1 is SGHDT and CDR2 is YYEEEE. CDR3 in DNA: TGTGCCAGCAGCTTTCCCTACAGGGGGTTGAGCTCCTACAATGAGCAGTTCTTC. This gives the protein CASSFPYRGLSSYNEQFF.

The rearrangement uses TRBV14 and TRBJ2-2; TRBD1 might be the D (6 bases). V lost 5 bases, J lost 0 bases, and 13 bases lay in between. The CDR3 totals 16 residues. CDR1 SGHDN and CDR2 FVKESK come from the germline V gene. CDR3 protein: CASSDWTDSNTGELFF. For the CDR3, the DNA is TGTGCCAGCAGCGATTGGACAGACTCGAACACCGGGGAGCTGTTTTTT.

V gene TRBV14 combines with J gene TRBJ2-1; 11 bases line up with TRBD2. The J segment lost 2 bases and the V segment lost 6 bases, leaving 6 bases of the junction unmatched. This CDR3 contains 16 residues. Germline CDR1 is SGHDN and CDR2 is FVKESK. The CDR3: CASRITSGGTYNEQFF. The CDR3 DNA follows: TGTGCCAGCAGGATAACTAGCGGGGGAACCTACAATGAGCAGTTCTTC.

CDR3 sequence reads: CASSQETGEDQPQHF. CDR3 nucleotide sequence: TGTGCCAGCAGCCAAGAGACAGGGGAGGATCAGCCCCAGCATTTT. The chain carries TRBV4-2 and TRBJ1-5, with 8 bases aligning to TRBD1. Germline lookup yields CDR1 LGHNA and CDR2 YNFKEQ. The CDR3 is made up of 15 amino acids. V lost 0 bases and J lost 5; bases outside the gene matches: 3.

This rearrangement joins TRBV13 to TRBJ1-1, with D tentatively TRBD1 (6 bases). Trimming removed 5 bases from V and 3 bases from J, with 22 bases in between. The CDR3 covers 17 residues. The germline V gene encodes CDR1 PRHDT and CDR2 FYEKMQ (reference sequence). CDR3: CASSHSNSGARYTEAFF. The CDR3 DNA sequence: TGTGCCAGCAGCCATTCAAACTCAGGGGCGAGGTACACTGAAGCTTTCTTT.

The DNA of the CDR3 is TGTGCCAGCAGCGCCGGGACTAGCGGGACGTACGAGCAGTACTTC. This translates into CASSAGTSGTYEQYF. This sequence joins TRBV28 and TRBJ2-7, with 13 bases lining up with TRBD2. CDR1 is MDHEN, CDR2 SYDVKM, per germline. There are 15 residues in the CDR3. V trimming: 6 bases; J trimming: 4 bases; junction bases outside the gene matches: 6.

The V gene is TRBV27, the J gene TRBJ2-1; 12 positions agree with TRBD1. Germline V gene data show CDR1 as MNHEY and CDR2 as SMNVEV (reference sequence). There are 15 residues in the CDR3. Trimming removed 5 bases from V and 11 bases from J; junction bases left unmatched: 10. The CDR3 loop reads CASSGGQGAMGQQFF. The CDR3 coding sequence is TGTGCCAGCAGTGGGGGACAGGGGGCCATGGGTCAGCAGTTCTTC.

The J gene is TRBJ2-2, the V gene TRBV18, with no clear D. Germline V gene data show CDR1 as KGHSH and CDR2 as LQKENI. V shed 4 bases and J shed 2 bases, with 8 bases lying between them. This CDR3 has 14 amino acids. The CDR3 coding sequence is TGTGCCAGCTCACAACAGATTAACACCGGGGAGCTGTTTTTT. Amino acid sequence: CASSQQINTGELFF. The complete variable domain, with remaining parts taken from reference TRBV18 and TRBJ2-2, reads NAGVMQNPRHLVRRRGQEARLRCSPMKGHSHVYWYRQLPEEGLKFMVYLQKENIIDESGMPKERFSAEFPKEGPSILRIQQVVRGDSAAYFCASSQQINTGELFFGEGSRLTVL.

The count of this clone is one. The chain links TRBV30 to TRBJ2-3; TRBD2 agrees at 13 bases. The length of the CDR3 is 17 residues. The junction had 3 bases not matched to a gene; V was cut back by 0 bases and J by 0 bases. Germline CDR1 and CDR2: GTSNPN and SVGIG (reference sequence). The CDR3 protein is CAWSVPGLAGSTDTQYF. The CDR3 bases are TGTGCCTGGAGTGTACCGGGACTAGCGGGGAGCACAGATACGCAGTATTTT.

V and J are TRBV28 and TRBJ2-1, with D possibly TRBD2 on 5 matching bases. CDR3 length equals 14 residues. The germline gives CDR1 MDHEN, CDR2 SYDVKM. V dropped 8 bases and J dropped 2 bases, with 13 bases sitting between them. As DNA, the CDR3 is TGTGCCAGCTTTTTACGGGGTACCTACAATGAGCAGTTCTTC. Translated: CASFLRGTYNEQFF.

This clone was picked up one time. The CDR3 reads CASGGQGGGNTIYF. In DNA form, the CDR3 reads TGCGCCAGCGGGGGACAGGGCGGTGGAAACACCATATATTTT. The rearrangement links TRBV10-2 to TRBJ1-3; 9 positions match TRBD1. Looked up from germline, CDR1 is WSHSY and CDR2 is SAAADI. Trimming cost V 8 bases and J 3 bases; bases outside gene matches: 5. CDR3 length: 14 residues.

V and J are TRBV5-1 and TRBJ1-2; 8 bases are shared with TRBD1. CDR3 length: 16 amino acids. CDR1 and CDR2 from the germline V gene are SGHRS and YFSETQ. V was clipped by 0 bases and J by 6 bases; unmatched bases: 10. CDR3 protein: CASSLGTGLPVDGYTF. In DNA, the CDR3 is TGCGCCAGCAGCTTGGGGACAGGGTTACCCGTGGATGGCTACACCTTC.

The chain is built from TRBV2 and TRBJ2-5; 8 bases are a match to TRBD1. There are 15 residues in the CDR3. The trim removed 6 bases at V and 5 bases at J, leaving 11 bases unmatched. Looked up from germline, CDR1 is SNHLY and CDR2 is FYNNEI. CDR3 in DNA: TGTGCCAGCAGGAGGGTCCAGGGGGCTCGGGAGACCCAGTACTTC. Translating it yields CASRRVQGARETQYF. The entire variable domain, with the rest obtained from reference TRBV2 and TRBJ2-5, is as follows: EPEVTQTPSHQVTQMGQEVILRCVPISNHLYFYWYRQILGQKVEFLVSFYNNEISEKSEIFDDQFSVERPDGSNFTLKIRSTKLEDSAMYFCASRRVQGARETQYFGPGTRLLVL.

The chain carries TRBV19 and TRBJ1-1; 8 bases are a match to TRBD1. The CDR3 runs to 15 residues. V was pared by 6 bases and J by 4 bases, with 10 bases of the junction left unmatched. The germline gives CDR1 LNHDA, CDR2 SQIVND (reference sequence). Written as DNA, the CDR3 is TGTGCCAGTAGCCGTACAGGGGGGTCGTTCACTGAAGCTTTCTTT. This sequence encodes CASSRTGGSFTEAFF.

This rearrangement joins TRBV2 to TRBJ2-5, with 9 nucleotides matching TRBD2. The length of the CDR3 is 16 residues. Germline assignment: CDR1 SNHLY and CDR2 FYNNEI. Trimming removed 3 bases from V and 2 bases from J; junction bases left unmatched: 7. CDR3 protein: CASSEKGSGSQETQYF. The CDR3 DNA follows: TGTGCCAGCAGTGAGAAGGGTAGCGGGAGTCAAGAGACCCAGTACTTC.

The chain recombines TRBV19 with TRBJ1-5, with no clear D. The CDR3 runs to 18 residues. Trimming shortened V by 4 bases and J by 1 base, and 20 bases separated the two germline ends. Germline lookup yields CDR1 LNHDA and CDR2 SQIVND (reference sequence). Here the CDR3 reads CASSTLNLSPGSNQPQHF. The CDR3 DNA sequence: TGTGCCAGTAGTACACTTAACTTGAGCCCGGGGAGCAATCAGCCCCAGCATTTT. Full variable domain (outside the CDR3, taken from reference TRBV19 and TRBJ1-5): DGGITQSPKYLFRKEGQNVTLSCEQNLNHDAMYWYRQDPGQGLRLIYYSQIVNDFQKGDIAEGYSVSREKKESFPLTVTSAQKNPTAFYLCASSTLNLSPGSNQPQHFGDGTRLSIL.

This sequence joins TRBV5-6 and TRBJ2-3; 9 nucleotides line up with TRBD2. CDR1 is SGHDT and CDR2 is YYEEEE in the germline V gene. V was pared by 2 bases and J by 3 bases, with 7 bases of the junction left unmatched. This CDR3 is built from 16 residues. The chain's CDR3 is CASSFGGGRGTDTQYF. The DNA for the CDR3 is TGTGCCAGCAGCTTCGGAGGCGGGAGGGGGACAGATACGCAGTATTTT.

The chain combines TRBV29-1 with TRBJ2-5; no reliable D call. CDR1 and CDR2 from the germline V gene are SQVTM and ANQGSEA. This CDR3 has 11 amino acids. The V end was cut by 6 bases, the J end by 5 bases, with 10 bases between. The chain's CDR3 is CSVRHVETQYF. The CDR3 nucleotides read TGCAGCGTACGACATGTGGAGACCCAGTACTTC. Filled out from reference TRBV29-1 and TRBJ2-5, the complete variable domain reads SAVISQKPSRDICQRGTSLTIQCQVDSQVTMMFWYRQQPGQSLTLIATANQGSEATYESGFVIDKFPISRPNLTFSTLTVSNMSPEDSSIYLCSVRHVETQYFGPGTRLLVL.

The rearrangement joins TRBV27 to TRBJ2-1; D perhaps matches TRBD1 (6 bases). Trimming removed 9 bases at V and 2 bases at J, with 11 bases between. The germline V gene has CDR1 MNHEY and CDR2 SMNVEV (reference sequence). The CDR3 runs to 13 residues. The CDR3 DNA follows: TGTGCCAGTCGCCAGGGGCCCTACAATGAGCAGTTCTTC. It yields the protein CASRQGPYNEQFF.

The J gene is TRBJ2-1, the V gene TRBV6-1; 10 nucleotides match TRBD1. The CDR3 spans 16 residues. The junction had 12 bases not matched to a gene; V was cut back by 4 bases and J by 9 bases. Germline CDR1 is MNHNS and CDR2 is SASEGT. Written as DNA, the CDR3 is TGTGCCAGCAGTGGCATCCGGGACAGGGGATCCGGTGAGCAGTTCTTC. Amino acid sequence: CASSGIRDRGSGEQFF.